This T cell receptor (beta chain) was recovered during a study of T cells expressing NK-cell markers (dated by TCRdb to between 2020 and 2021). In the study overall: Three sorted T-cell subsets (CD3+CD56+NKG2C+, CD3+CD56+NKG2C- and CD3+CD56-NKG2C+) from eight donors had their TCR beta-chain repertoires profiled. Among the eight sequenced donors, seven were HCMV-seropositive and one was HCMV-seronegative. Libraries were sequenced as 2 x 150 bp reads on Illumina HiSeq 2000/2500, MiSeq or NextSeq. The eight sequenced donors were randomly selected healthy volunteers, three men and five women.

A word on this clonotype: Its antigen is not yet known.

The CDR3 contains 14 residues, cysteine and phenylalanine counted. A DNA sequence was not provided. As encoded in the germline V gene (reference sequence), CDR1 is DFQATT while CDR2 is SNEGSKA. Study-wide conclusions, independent of this receptor: In more than 5 donors, the dominant CD3+CD56+NKG2C+ clonotypes were found to rank among the top 10 CD8+ clonotypes and to make up about 1.0-7.5% of CD8+ T cells. Those dominant clonotypes were again the most abundant among CD3+CD56-NKG2C+ cells in a handful of donors, at about 28.3-65%. It remained unclear whether the expanded NKG2C-expressing T cell clones were specific for HCMV antigens.

To determine HCMV serostatus, a commercial ELISA kit was used to detect HCMV-specific IgG in serum. Ficoll density gradient centrifugation was used to isolate peripheral blood mononuclear cells from blood. The instrument was an Illumina HiSeq 2000. The TCR beta cDNA libraries were made using 5'RACE template switching, a step that added both a universal primer site and unique molecular identifiers. Synthesis of cDNA was primed from the TCR beta constant segment and was followed by two consecutive PCR amplification steps. Per the source publication's procedure: Reads were demultiplexed and grouped by UMI with MIGEC, and clonotypes were assembled and quantified with MiTCR. To remove erroneous sequences, TCR cDNA sequences were retained only when supported by two or more reads. The tcR package was used for downstream repertoire analysis, and clonotypes were matched between fractions using CDR3 nucleotide sequence together with V segment. Antigen specificity was annotated against VDJdb with VDJmatch, allowing one amino acid substitution in CDR3. TCRdb reprocessed the reads and lists each CDR3 protein sequence as a single entry, with no DNA. The V and J calls here are based on TCRdb, not the publication. The sample has 500,000 or so distinct CDR3 sequences on record. The top ten hold under 4.5% of the sample.

Rearrangement joined TRBV20-1 to TRBJ2-7; TCRdb calls TRBD1, which cannot be checked without DNA. Sequencing was done on a sample of blood T cells: a sorted CD56 or NKG2C T cell subset, CD4+ or CD8+ T cells, or bulk PBMC T cells (not recorded which). This TCR was recovered from a young man in good health. Donor details come from another sample of the same person, matched by shared clones. For the CDR3, the sequence is CSASVTGTGSEQYF.